This record looks at one TCR beta chain sequence and its context. This entry is derived from a study of blood T cell repertoires in COVID-19. V gave up 1 base and J gave up 3 bases, with 7 bases separating them. The germline CDR1 and CDR2 sequences are SNHLY and FYNNEI. The CDR3 contains 14 residues. The assay was immunoSEQ multiplex PCR, and TCRdb's table has in-frame clones only and misses some. The data show 310,000 or so clones, with 88% seen just once and roughly 12% held by the top ten. Followed over time, Seattle patients had been enrolled while infection was active. The source material was peripheral blood. The chain combines TRBV2 with TRBJ1-5, with a tentative D call TRBD1 (5 bases). This receptor was identified in a woman younger than 45 with COVID-19, enrolled during active disease. CDR3 residues: CASSEDRTNQPQHF. For the CDR3, the DNA is TGTGCCAGCAGTGAAGACAGGACCAATCAGCCCCAGCATTTT.